There are a few counts of the clone carrying this T cell receptor beta chain. Antigen specificity is unknown. Under the authors' procedure: Quality scores were absent from the junction-only immunoSEQ sequences, so filtering differed. Data came from immunoSEQ multiplex PCR; TCRdb stores just in-frame clones and leaves some out. The V and J calls and clone size were taken over from that table, and D and trimming were inferred from the DNA. This sample carries about 1 million clones, around three quarters of them seen once, and the ten largest clones take 0.4% to 0.55%. This entry comes from a study of shared clonotypes between healthy human individuals. Study-wide background: Serving as donors were a couple of women and a few men, whose ages spanned 18 to 49. Study-wide points: The low donor count limited represented genetic and exposure-history diversity.

The donors were adults (healthy and HIV-negative) with no recent acute infections or vaccinations. The sequenced sample consisted of memory CD4+ T cells from PBMCs. The subset was: CD45RA-negative fraction. The clonotype comes from a man between 18 and 35 years old in good health. Some clones in this sample may be carry-over from other donors' samples.

For the CDR3, the DNA is TGTGCCAGTAGTATAATCGCAGCGAACACTGAAGCTTTCTTT. It codes for CASSIIAANTEAFF. The chain joins TRBV19 to TRBJ1-1, with D hard to call. V dropped 2 bases and J dropped 1 base, with 8 bases sitting between them. The length of the CDR3 is 14 residues. The germline V gene encodes CDR1 LNHDA and CDR2 SQIVND (reference sequence).